The text below deals with one T cell receptor beta chain. The target antigen is unknown. The sample comes from a study of cytomegalovirus exposure and HLA in healthy donors. General study results and limits: High specificity and sensitivity for cytomegalovirus status were reported for the classifier. Later on, an analysis showed TCR association rates differing by HLA locus, with DRB1 the most and HLA-C the fewest.

Germline lookup yields CDR1 MGHRA and CDR2 YSYEKL. The CDR3 consists of 13 residues. V lost 2 bases to trimming and J lost 1 base, with 5 bases between them. It was with 60 Vbeta and 13 Jbeta primers that the PCR ran. Study processing details: It was a later analysis that counted about 80 million unique TCR beta chains, of which approximately 9.9 million were shared. Generated by immunoSEQ multiplex PCR, the TCRdb table keeps only in-frame clones and is missing some. V, J and clone size reflect that table, while D and trimming were determined from the DNA. This sample carries about 180,000 clones, 84% of them seen once, and the ten largest clones take 4.8%.

This rearrangement joins TRBV4-1 to TRBJ1-1; D ambiguous. This clonotype was obtained from a girl aged 10-17 years in good health and CMV-seropositive. Input material: PBMCs. CDR3 protein: CASSQTRNTEAFF. In DNA form, the CDR3 reads TGCGCCAGCAGCCAAACAAGGAACACTGAAGCTTTCTTT.